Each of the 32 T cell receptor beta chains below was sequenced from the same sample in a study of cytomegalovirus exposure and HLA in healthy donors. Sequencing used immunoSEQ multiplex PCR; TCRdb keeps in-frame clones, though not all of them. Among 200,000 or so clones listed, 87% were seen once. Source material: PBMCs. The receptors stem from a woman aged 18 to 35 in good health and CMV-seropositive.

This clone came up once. The CDR3 DNA sequence: TGTGCCAGCAGCCCCAGCGCGCGGACACAACGAAAGTACTTC. Translation: CASSPSARTQRKYF. The V call is TRBV11-2, the J call TRBJ2-5; D is possibly TRBD1 (5 bases). The V gene lost 5 bases and the J gene lost 12 bases, with 22 bases spanning the gap. CDR1 and CDR2 (germline): SGHAT, FQNNGV. The CDR3 loop spans 14 amino acids. Filled out from reference TRBV11-2 and TRBJ2-5, the complete variable domain reads EAGVAQSPRYKIIEKRQSVAFWCNPISGHATLYWYQQILGQGPKLLIQFQNNGVVDDSQLPKDRFSAERLKGVDSTLKIQPAKLEDSAVYLCASSPSARTQRKYFGPGTRLLVL.

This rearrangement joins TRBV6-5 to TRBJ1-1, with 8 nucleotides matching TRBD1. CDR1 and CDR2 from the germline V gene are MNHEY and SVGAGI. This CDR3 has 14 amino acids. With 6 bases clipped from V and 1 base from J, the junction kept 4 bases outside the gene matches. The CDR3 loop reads CASRAGGANTEAFF. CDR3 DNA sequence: TGTGCCAGCAGGGCAGGGGGCGCGAACACTGAAGCTTTCTTT.

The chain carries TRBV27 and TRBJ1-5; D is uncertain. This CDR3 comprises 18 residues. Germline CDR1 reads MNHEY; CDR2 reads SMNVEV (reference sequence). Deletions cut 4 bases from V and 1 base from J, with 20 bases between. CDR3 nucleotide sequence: TGTGCCAGCAGTTCGACAATGTGGGGAGTAGGGAGCAATCAGCCCCAGCATTTT. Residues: CASSSTMWGVGSNQPQHF.

CDR3 sequence: CASSFPTQIYEQYF. DNA of the CDR3: TGTGCCAGCAGTTTCCCCACCCAGATCTACGAGCAGTACTTC. This chain connects TRBV27 to TRBJ2-7; D ambiguous. CDR1 is MNHEY, CDR2 SMNVEV, per germline (reference sequence). This CDR3 has 14 residues. The germline V and J ends were trimmed by 3 bases and 3 bases, with 12 bases remaining between them.

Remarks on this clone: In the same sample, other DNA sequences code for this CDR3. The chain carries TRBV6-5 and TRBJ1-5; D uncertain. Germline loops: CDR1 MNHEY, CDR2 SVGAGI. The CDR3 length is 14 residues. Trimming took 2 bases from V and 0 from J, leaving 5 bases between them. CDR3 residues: CASSYRGSNQPQHF. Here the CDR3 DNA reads TGTGCCAGCAGTTACAGAGGTAGCAATCAGCCCCAGCATTTT.

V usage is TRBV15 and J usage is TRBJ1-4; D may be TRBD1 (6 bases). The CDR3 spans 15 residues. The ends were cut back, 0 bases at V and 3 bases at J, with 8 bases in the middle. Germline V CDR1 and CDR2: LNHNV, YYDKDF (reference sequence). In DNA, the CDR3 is TGTGCCACCAGCAGAGAAGGGGGTCCTAATGAAAAACTGTTTTTT. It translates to CATSREGGPNEKLFF.

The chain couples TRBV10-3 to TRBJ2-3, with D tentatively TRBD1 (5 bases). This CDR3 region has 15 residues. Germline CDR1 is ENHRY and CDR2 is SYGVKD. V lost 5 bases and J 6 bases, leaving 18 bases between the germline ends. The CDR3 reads CAISPKGVSPDTQYF. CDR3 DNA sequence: TGTGCCATCAGTCCCAAAGGGGTAAGCCCTGATACGCAGTATTTT.

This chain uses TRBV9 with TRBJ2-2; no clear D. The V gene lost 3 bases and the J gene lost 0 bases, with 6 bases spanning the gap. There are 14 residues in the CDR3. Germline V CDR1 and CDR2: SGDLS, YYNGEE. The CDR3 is CASSETTNTGELFF. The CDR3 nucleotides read TGTGCCAGCAGCGAGACAACGAACACCGGGGAGCTGTTTTTT. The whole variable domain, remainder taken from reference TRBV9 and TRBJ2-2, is DSGVTQTPKHLITATGQRVTLRCSPRSGDLSVYWYQQSLDQGLQFLIQYYNGEERAKGNILERFSAQQFPDLHSELNLSSLELGDSALYFCASSETTNTGELFFGEGSRLTVL.

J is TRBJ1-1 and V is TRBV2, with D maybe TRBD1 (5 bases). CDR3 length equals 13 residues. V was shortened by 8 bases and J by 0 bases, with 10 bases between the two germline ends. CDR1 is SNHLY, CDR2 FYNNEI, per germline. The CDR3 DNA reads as TGTGCCAGCGTGGGACTGATGAACACTGAAGCTTTCTTT. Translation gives CASVGLMNTEAFF.

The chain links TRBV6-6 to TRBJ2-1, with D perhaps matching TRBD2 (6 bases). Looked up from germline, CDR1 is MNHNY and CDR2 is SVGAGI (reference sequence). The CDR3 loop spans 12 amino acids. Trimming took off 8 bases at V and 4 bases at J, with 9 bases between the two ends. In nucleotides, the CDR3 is TGTGCCAGCGGGCGGGATTACAATGAGCAGTTCTTC. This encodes CASGRDYNEQFF.

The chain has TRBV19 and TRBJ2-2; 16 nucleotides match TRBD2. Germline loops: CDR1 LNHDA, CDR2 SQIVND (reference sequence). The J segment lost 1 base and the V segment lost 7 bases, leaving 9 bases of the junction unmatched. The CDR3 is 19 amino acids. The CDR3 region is CASIWGTSGRAGNTGELFF. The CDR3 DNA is TGTGCCAGTATCTGGGGGACTAGCGGGAGGGCCGGGAACACCGGGGAGCTGTTTTTT.

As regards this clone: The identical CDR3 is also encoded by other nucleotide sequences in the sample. The CDR3 nucleotides are TGTGCCAGCAGTATTGGGGGGTCCTACGAGCAGTACTTC. Translation: CASSIGGSYEQYF. V is TRBV28 and J is TRBJ2-7; a weak D match, TRBD2 (6 bases). CDR1 MDHEN and CDR2 SYDVKM come from the germline V gene. Trimming pared 5 bases from V and 1 base from J, leaving 9 bases between. This CDR3 contains 13 residues.

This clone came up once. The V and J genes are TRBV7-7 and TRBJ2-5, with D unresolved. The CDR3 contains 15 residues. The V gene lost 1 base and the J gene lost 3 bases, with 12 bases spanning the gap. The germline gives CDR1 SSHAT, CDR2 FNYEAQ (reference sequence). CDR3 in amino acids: CASSLGRLGEETQYF. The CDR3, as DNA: TGTGCCAGCAGCTTAGGCAGGTTGGGTGAAGAGACCCAGTACTTC.

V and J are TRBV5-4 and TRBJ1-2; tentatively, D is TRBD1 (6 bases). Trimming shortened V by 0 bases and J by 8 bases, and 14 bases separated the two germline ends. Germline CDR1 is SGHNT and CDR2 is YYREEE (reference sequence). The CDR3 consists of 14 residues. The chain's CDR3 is CASSLEGQSNGYTF. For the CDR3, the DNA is TGTGCCAGCAGCTTGGAGGGACAATCGAACGGCTACACCTTC.

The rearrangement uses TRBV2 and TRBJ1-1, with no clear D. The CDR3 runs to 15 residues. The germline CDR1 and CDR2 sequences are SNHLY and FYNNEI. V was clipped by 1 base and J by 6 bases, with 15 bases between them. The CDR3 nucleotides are TGTGCCAGCAGTGAAGTCAGCCGAGGCCTGGCTGAAGCTTTCTTT. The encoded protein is CASSEVSRGLAEAFF.

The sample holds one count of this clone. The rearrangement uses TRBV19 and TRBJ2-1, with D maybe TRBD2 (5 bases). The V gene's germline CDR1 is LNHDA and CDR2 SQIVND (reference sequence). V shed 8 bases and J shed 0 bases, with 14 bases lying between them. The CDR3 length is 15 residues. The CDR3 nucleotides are TGTGCCAGTGGGCGGGCACCCGTCTCCTACAATGAGCAGTTCTTC. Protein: CASGRAPVSYNEQFF.

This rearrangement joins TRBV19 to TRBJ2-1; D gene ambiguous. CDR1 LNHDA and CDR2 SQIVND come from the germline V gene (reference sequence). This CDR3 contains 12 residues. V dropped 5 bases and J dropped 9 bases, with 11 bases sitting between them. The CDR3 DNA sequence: TGTGCCAGTAGTTCTCTGGCCCCTGAGCAGTTCTTC. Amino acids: CASSSLAPEQFF. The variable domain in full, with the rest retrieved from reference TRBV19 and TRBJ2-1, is DGGITQSPKYLFRKEGQNVTLSCEQNLNHDAMYWYRQDPGQGLRLIYYSQIVNDFQKGDIAEGYSVSREKKESFPLTVTSAQKNPTAFYLCASSSLAPEQFFGPGTRLTVL.

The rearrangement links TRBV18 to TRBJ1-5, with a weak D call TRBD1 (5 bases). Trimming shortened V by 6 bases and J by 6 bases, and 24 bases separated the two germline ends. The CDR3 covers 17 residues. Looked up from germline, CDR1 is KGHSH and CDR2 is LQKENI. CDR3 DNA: TGTGCCAGCTCCCCTCCTCGCCAGGGTATTTACGGTCAGCCCCAGCATTTT. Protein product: CASSPPRQGIYGQPQHF.

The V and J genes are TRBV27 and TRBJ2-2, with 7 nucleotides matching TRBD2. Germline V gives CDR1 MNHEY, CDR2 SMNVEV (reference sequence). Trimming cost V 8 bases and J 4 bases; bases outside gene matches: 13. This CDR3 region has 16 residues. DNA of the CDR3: TGTGCCAGCGTTAGGGAGGGTGGTGTGGGCACCGGGGAGCTGTTTTTT. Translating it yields CASVREGGVGTGELFF.

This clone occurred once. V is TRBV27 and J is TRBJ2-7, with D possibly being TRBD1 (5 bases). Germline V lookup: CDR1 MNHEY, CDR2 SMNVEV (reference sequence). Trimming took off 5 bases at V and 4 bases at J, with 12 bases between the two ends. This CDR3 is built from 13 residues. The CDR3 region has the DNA TGTGCCAGCAGTCTCCAGGCAGGGTACGAGCAGTACTTC. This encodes CASSLQAGYEQYF.

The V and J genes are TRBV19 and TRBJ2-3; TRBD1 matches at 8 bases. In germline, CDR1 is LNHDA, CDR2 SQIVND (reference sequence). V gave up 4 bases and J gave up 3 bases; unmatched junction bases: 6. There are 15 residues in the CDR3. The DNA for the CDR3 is TGTGCCAGTAGTACCCACAGGGGGGATACAGATACGCAGTATTTT. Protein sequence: CASSTHRGDTDTQYF. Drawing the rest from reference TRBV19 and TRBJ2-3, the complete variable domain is DGGITQSPKYLFRKEGQNVTLSCEQNLNHDAMYWYRQDPGQGLRLIYYSQIVNDFQKGDIAEGYSVSREKKESFPLTVTSAQKNPTAFYLCASSTHRGDTDTQYFGPGTRLTVL.

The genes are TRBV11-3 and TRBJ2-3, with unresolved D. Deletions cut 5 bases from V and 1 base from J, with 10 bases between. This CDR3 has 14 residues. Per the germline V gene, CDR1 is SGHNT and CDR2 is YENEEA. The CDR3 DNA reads TGTGCCAGCAGCCCCCGGGTGGGCACAGATACGCAGTATTTT. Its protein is CASSPRVGTDTQYF.

The DNA for the CDR3 is TGTGCCAGCAGTTTTCTGGACAGGAACTACGAGCAGTACTTC. It specifies CASSFLDRNYEQYF. The V and J genes are TRBV28 and TRBJ2-7; 7 bases line up with TRBD1. This CDR3 contains 14 residues. V shed 3 bases, J shed 3 bases, and the junction held 5 bases outside the gene matches. Germline CDR1 MDHEN, CDR2 SYDVKM.

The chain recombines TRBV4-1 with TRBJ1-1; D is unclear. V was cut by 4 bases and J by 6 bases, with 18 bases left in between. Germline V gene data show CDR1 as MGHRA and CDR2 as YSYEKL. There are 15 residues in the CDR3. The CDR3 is CASSPTREVRSEAFF. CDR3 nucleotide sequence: TGCGCCAGCAGCCCTACCCGGGAGGTACGCTCTGAAGCTTTCTTT.

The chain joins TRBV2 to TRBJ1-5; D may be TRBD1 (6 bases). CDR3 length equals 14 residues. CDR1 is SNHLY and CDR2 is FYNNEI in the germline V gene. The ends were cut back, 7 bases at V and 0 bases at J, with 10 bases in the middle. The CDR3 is CASNEGGSNQPQHF. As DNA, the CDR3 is TGTGCCAGCAATGAGGGGGGTAGCAATCAGCCCCAGCATTTT. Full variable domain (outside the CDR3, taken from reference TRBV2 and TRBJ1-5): EPEVTQTPSHQVTQMGQEVILRCVPISNHLYFYWYRQILGQKVEFLVSFYNNEISEKSEIFDDQFSVERPDGSNFTLKIRSTKLEDSAMYFCASNEGGSNQPQHFGDGTRLSIL.

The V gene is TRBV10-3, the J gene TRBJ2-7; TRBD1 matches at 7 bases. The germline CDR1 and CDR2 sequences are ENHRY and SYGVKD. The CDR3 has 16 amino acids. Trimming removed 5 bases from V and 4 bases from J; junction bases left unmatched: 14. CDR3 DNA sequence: TGTGCCATCAGTCCTACAGGGGAAGAAGGGGTTTACGAGCAGTACTTC. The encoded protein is CAISPTGEEGVYEQYF.

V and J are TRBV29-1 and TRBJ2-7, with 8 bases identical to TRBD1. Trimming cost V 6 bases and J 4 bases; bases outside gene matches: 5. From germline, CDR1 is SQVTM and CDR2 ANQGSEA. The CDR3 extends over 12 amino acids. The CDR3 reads CSVGTGNYEQYF. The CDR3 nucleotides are TGCAGCGTGGGGACAGGTAATTACGAGCAGTACTTC.

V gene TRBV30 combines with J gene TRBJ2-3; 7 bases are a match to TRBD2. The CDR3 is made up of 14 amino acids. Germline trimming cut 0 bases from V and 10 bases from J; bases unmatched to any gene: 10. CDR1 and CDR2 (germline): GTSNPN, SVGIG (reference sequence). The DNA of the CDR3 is TGTGCCTGGAGTGTACAAAGCGGGATTGGGGCGCAGTATTTT. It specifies CAWSVQSGIGAQYF.

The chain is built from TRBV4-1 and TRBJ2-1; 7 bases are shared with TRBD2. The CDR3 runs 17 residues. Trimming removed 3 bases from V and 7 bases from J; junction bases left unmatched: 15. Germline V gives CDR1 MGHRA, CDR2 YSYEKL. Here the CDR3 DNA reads TGCGCCAGCAGCCAGGGGCCCCTAGCGGAGAGCGGGAATGAGCAGTTCTTC. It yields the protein CASSQGPLAESGNEQFF.

The CDR3 DNA is TGTGCCAGCAGTTTCAGGGGCTGGAACACTGAAGCTTTCTTT. This codes for CASSFRGWNTEAFF. The chain links TRBV27 to TRBJ1-1; D is possibly TRBD1 (6 bases). The germline V gene has CDR1 MNHEY and CDR2 SMNVEV (reference sequence). The CDR3 totals 14 residues. V shed 3 bases and J shed 1 base, with 9 bases lying between them.

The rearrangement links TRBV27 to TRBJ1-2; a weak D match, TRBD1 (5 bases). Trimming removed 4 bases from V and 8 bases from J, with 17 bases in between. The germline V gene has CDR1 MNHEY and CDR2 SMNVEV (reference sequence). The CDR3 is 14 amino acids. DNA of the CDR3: TGTGCCAGCAGTTCCCTACAAGGGGTGAGGGGCTACACCTTC. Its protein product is CASSSLQGVRGYTF.

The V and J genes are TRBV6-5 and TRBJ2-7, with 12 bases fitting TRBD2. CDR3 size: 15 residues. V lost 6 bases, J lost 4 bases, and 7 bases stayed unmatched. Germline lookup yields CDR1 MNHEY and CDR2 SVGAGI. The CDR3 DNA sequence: TGTGCCAGCAGGTCGACTAGCGGGAGAAGGTACGAGCAGTACTTC. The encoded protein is CASRSTSGRRYEQYF.